The T cell receptor beta chain described here comes from a study of identical twins. CDR3 length: 12 residues. The germline CDR1 and CDR2 sequences are MDHEN and SYDVKM. This clonotype was detected ten times or more. At one boundary the junction diverges from the germline segment, which might be a read error. TCRdb re-derived calls from the 5' RACE reads in MiXCR, one entry per CDR3 protein. The data contain 700,000 or so distinct CDR3 sequences, over 8.5% of them singletons. This sample also belongs to another study, concerning yellow fever vaccine responses in identical twins.

The clonotype was recovered from a woman aged 18-29 years in good health. J is TRBJ1-1 and V is TRBV28; D remains unclear. What was sequenced was PBMCs. This CDR3 is CASSSVGTEAFF. Here the CDR3 DNA reads TGCGCCAGCAGCTCCGTGGGCACTGAAGCTTTCTTT.